Presented here are 31 T cell receptor beta chains from one specimen sequenced in a study of cytomegalovirus exposure and HLA in healthy donors (dated by TCRdb to 2015 to 2018). Libraries came from the immunoSEQ multiplex PCR assay. What TCRdb holds here is the immuneACCESS table cut down to in-frame rearrangements. Part of the clones is not present; checked against another copy, under half of the missing clones reflect an unresolved V gene, and the others are unexplained. The sample table shows approximately 200,000 clones, and about 81% are seen once. The top ten clones comprise around 1.3% of the sample. The material sequenced was PBMCs. The receptors were gathered from a woman aged 25 to 39 in good health and CMV-seronegative.

The chain combines TRBV7-6 with TRBJ1-4; 7 bases fit TRBD1. V was clipped by 2 bases and J by 5 bases; unmatched bases: 8. In germline, CDR1 is SGHVS, CDR2 FNYEAQ. This CDR3 region has 16 residues. CDR3 coding DNA: TGTGCCAGCAGCTTAAGACAGGGTGGGTCAAATGAAAAACTGTTTTTT. This gives the protein CASSLRQGGSNEKLFF.

V usage is TRBV6-4 and J usage is TRBJ2-1; D perhaps matches TRBD1 (5 bases). V was shortened by 4 bases and J by 7 bases, with 17 bases between the two germline ends. The CDR3 has 15 residues. The germline V gene encodes CDR1 MRHNA and CDR2 SNTAGT. CDR3 DNA sequence: TGTGCCAGCAGTGTCCGGGTGGGGCATAGGAATGAGCAGTTCTTC. It codes for CASSVRVGHRNEQFF.

V gene TRBV6-1 combines with J gene TRBJ2-1; 9 bases agree with TRBD2. This CDR3 region has 17 residues. V lost 2 bases, J lost 5 bases, and 10 bases stayed unmatched. CDR1 and CDR2 (germline): MNHNS, SASEGT. The CDR3 DNA reads TGTGCCAGCAGTGAATTCAAGGGAGCGGGAGGAAACAATGAGCAGTTCTTC. Translation: CASSEFKGAGGNNEQFF.

This clone was seen more than once but under ten times. J is TRBJ2-1 and V is TRBV9; 8 nucleotides align to TRBD2. Trimming removed 3 bases from V and 3 bases from J; junction bases left unmatched: 5. Germline CDR1 is SGDLS and CDR2 is YYNGEE. This CDR3 is built from 15 residues. DNA of the CDR3: TGTGCCAGCAGCGAGAAGAGCGGGAGCTACAATGAGCAGTTCTTC. Residues: CASSEKSGSYNEQFF.

The CDR3 DNA reads TGTGCCAGCAGGACTAGCGGGGGGCCCGGAGATACGCAGTATTTT. Its protein is CASRTSGGPGDTQYF. The chain joins TRBV27 to TRBJ2-3, with 13 bases aligning to TRBD2. This CDR3 is 15 amino acids long. The germline gives CDR1 MNHEY, CDR2 SMNVEV (reference sequence). Trimming at V came to 6 bases and at J to 5 bases, leaving 5 bases not matched to a gene.

This rearrangement joins TRBV2 to TRBJ2-1; D might be TRBD1 (5 bases). In germline, CDR1 is SNHLY, CDR2 FYNNEI. The CDR3 spans 15 residues. Trimming shortened V by 4 bases and J by 3 bases, and 13 bases separated the two germline ends. The CDR3 region has the DNA TGTGCCAGCAGTGGGGGAAGGGGTGGCTACAATGAGCAGTTCTTC. Encoded protein: CASSGGRGGYNEQFF.

The V and J genes are TRBV2 and TRBJ1-1; D perhaps matches TRBD1 (5 bases). The germline CDR1 and CDR2 sequences are SNHLY and FYNNEI. This CDR3 is built from 14 residues. Trimming pared 4 bases from V and 3 bases from J, leaving 12 bases between. The CDR3 protein is CASSARGFHTEAFF. The CDR3 DNA follows: TGTGCCAGCAGTGCCCGGGGGTTTCACACTGAAGCTTTCTTT. Together with reference TRBV2 and TRBJ1-1, the CDR3 gives the full variable domain: EPEVTQTPSHQVTQMGQEVILRCVPISNHLYFYWYRQILGQKVEFLVSFYNNEISEKSEIFDDQFSVERPDGSNFTLKIRSTKLEDSAMYFCASSARGFHTEAFFGQGTRLTVV.

This sequence joins TRBV28 and TRBJ1-6, with 9 bases that match TRBD1. The CDR3 loop spans 15 amino acids. From germline, CDR1 is MDHEN and CDR2 SYDVKM. With 7 bases clipped from V and 6 bases from J, the junction kept 7 bases outside the gene matches. This CDR3 is CASITRTGANSPLHF. The CDR3 coding sequence is TGTGCCAGCATCACCCGGACAGGGGCTAATTCACCCCTCCACTTT.

The chain couples TRBV19 to TRBJ2-1, with D possibly TRBD1 on 6 matching bases. The CDR3 runs to 16 residues. V lost 5 bases to trimming and J lost 4 bases, with 18 bases between them. Germline V gives CDR1 LNHDA, CDR2 SQIVND (reference sequence). The CDR3 reads CASSSFLGGAYNEQFF. CDR3 coding DNA: TGTGCCAGTAGTTCGTTCTTAGGGGGAGCTTACAATGAGCAGTTCTTC.

The table lists this clone with many counts. This sequence joins TRBV12-5 and TRBJ2-7; D ambiguous. The CDR3 consists of 11 residues. V was clipped by 6 bases and J by 0 bases, with 3 bases between them. From germline, CDR1 is LGHNT and CDR2 FRNRAP. The DNA of the CDR3 is TGTGCTAGTGGGCGCTCCTACGAGCAGTACTTC. It translates to CASGRSYEQYF.

Only a few counts were recorded for this clone. The rearrangement links TRBV7-9 to TRBJ1-2; 7 nucleotides match TRBD1. CDR1 and CDR2 (germline): SEHNR, FQNEAQ (reference sequence). The trim removed 3 bases at V and 0 bases at J, leaving 1 base unmatched. This CDR3 comprises 14 residues. The CDR3 DNA is TGTGCCAGCAGCTTTGACAGGGCTAACTATGGCTACACCTTC. Encoded protein: CASSFDRANYGYTF. Combining the CDR3 with reference TRBV7-9 and TRBJ1-2 gives the whole variable domain DTGVSQNPRHKITKRGQNVTFRCDPISEHNRLYWYRQTLGQGPEFLTYFQNEAQLEKSRLLSDRFSAERPKGSFSTLEIQRTEQGDSAMYLCASSFDRANYGYTFGSGTRLTVV.

The chain carries TRBV19 and TRBJ1-3, with 11 bases fitting TRBD1. Looked up from germline, CDR1 is LNHDA and CDR2 is SQIVND (reference sequence). J gave up 3 bases and V 5 bases, and 9 bases lay outside the gene matches. This CDR3 has 17 residues. Here the CDR3 DNA reads TGTGCCAGTAGTGCCTCGGACAGGGGGCGACTTGGAAACACCATATATTTT. Translation gives CASSASDRGRLGNTIYF.

V and J are TRBV19 and TRBJ1-5; 9 bases align to TRBD1. CDR3 length: 17 amino acids. Germline V lookup: CDR1 LNHDA, CDR2 SQIVND (reference sequence). The V gene end was trimmed by 8 bases and the J gene end by 5 bases; junction bases not matched to a gene: 16. CDR3 sequence: CASWGYRGQGLDQPQHF. CDR3 DNA sequence: TGTGCCAGTTGGGGGTACAGGGGGCAAGGTTTGGATCAGCCCCAGCATTTT.

CDR3 nucleotides: TGCGCCAGCAGCTTGGTAGGGGGAGATTTAAGCGGGACCCAGTACTTC. Amino acid sequence: CASSLVGGDLSGTQYF. The chain joins TRBV5-1 to TRBJ2-5, with D possibly matching TRBD1 (6 bases). V was cut by 0 bases and J by 7 bases, with 19 bases left in between. The CDR3 runs to 16 residues. Germline V lookup: CDR1 SGHRS, CDR2 YFSETQ.

The chain links TRBV5-4 to TRBJ2-7; 8 bases are a match to TRBD2. With 1 base clipped from V and 5 bases from J, the junction kept 11 bases outside the gene matches. In germline, CDR1 is SGHNT, CDR2 YYREEE (reference sequence). The CDR3 length is 16 residues. The CDR3, as DNA: TGTGCCAGCAGCTTGCCCGCGGGACTAGTGGGTGACGAGCAGTACTTC. Amino acid sequence: CASSLPAGLVGDEQYF.

The chain has TRBV10-2 and TRBJ1-5, with TRBD1 matching 7 bases. J lost 5 bases, V lost 6 bases, and 10 bases had no gene match. Germline lookup yields CDR1 WSHSY and CDR2 SAAADI. The CDR3 contains 15 residues. This CDR3 reads CASRSGTDNYQPQHF. In DNA form, the CDR3 reads TGCGCCAGCAGATCCGGGACAGACAATTATCAGCCCCAGCATTTT.

The chain recombines TRBV18 with TRBJ2-4; D is unresolved. In germline, CDR1 is KGHSH, CDR2 LQKENI. The CDR3 covers 15 residues. V lost 0 bases, J lost 0 bases, and 6 bases lay in between. The DNA for the CDR3 is TGTGCCAGCTCACCACCCGAGTTAGCCAAAAACATTCAGTACTTC. Translation: CASSPPELAKNIQYF.

A word on this clone: Different DNA sequences within this sample yield the same CDR3. This rearrangement joins TRBV7-9 to TRBJ2-7; no definite D call. The germline gives CDR1 SEHNR, CDR2 FQNEAQ (reference sequence). The ends were cut back, 5 bases at V and 1 base at J, with 3 bases in the middle. This CDR3 comprises 11 residues. The CDR3 loop reads CASSPSYEQYF. CDR3 coding DNA: TGTGCCAGCAGCCCGTCCTACGAGCAGTACTTC. The full variable domain, rest sourced from reference TRBV7-9 and TRBJ2-7, is DTGVSQNPRHKITKRGQNVTFRCDPISEHNRLYWYRQTLGQGPEFLTYFQNEAQLEKSRLLSDRFSAERPKGSFSTLEIQRTEQGDSAMYLCASSPSYEQYFGPGTRLTVT.

The chain uses TRBV10-3 and TRBJ2-7, with a weak D call TRBD1 (5 bases). Trimming took 1 base from V and 4 from J, leaving 20 bases between them. Germline CDR1 is ENHRY and CDR2 is SYGVKD. This CDR3 has 17 amino acids. Written as DNA, the CDR3 is TGTGCCATCAGTGAGTGGGGTCTAGGGGTCGGTTCGTACGAGCAGTACTTC. Translation gives CAISEWGLGVGSYEQYF.

The CDR3 reads CASSLGTGREPQHF. The CDR3 coding sequence is TGTGCCAGCAGTCTAGGGACAGGGAGGGAACCCCAGCATTTT. The J gene is TRBJ1-5, the V gene TRBV6-5; TRBD1 matches at 9 bases. After removal of 5 bases from V and 10 bases from J, the junction contained 9 bases not matched to a gene. Germline values: CDR1 MNHEY, CDR2 SVGAGI. The length of the CDR3 is 14 residues.

The rearrangement links TRBV5-6 to TRBJ1-2, with 12 bases matching TRBD1. This CDR3 region has 15 residues. V was clipped by 4 bases and J by 2 bases; unmatched bases: 3. Germline CDR1 and CDR2: SGHDT and YYEEEE. The CDR3 sequence is CASSPGTGGNYGYTF. In DNA, the CDR3 is TGTGCCAGCAGCCCGGGGACAGGGGGCAACTATGGCTACACCTTC. The full variable domain, in which reference TRBV5-6 and TRBJ1-2 provide the parts outside the CDR3, is DAGVTQSPTHLIKTRGQQVTLRCSPKSGHDTVSWYQQALGQGPQFIFQYYEEEERQRGNFPDRFSGHQFPNYSSELNVNALLLGDSALYLCASSPGTGGNYGYTFGSGTRLTVV.

This chain links TRBV10-1 with TRBJ1-2, with a weak D call TRBD1 (5 bases). The CDR3 sequence is 14 residues long. CDR1 and CDR2 (germline): WNHNN, SYGVQD (reference sequence). The ends were cut back, 6 bases at V and 1 base at J, with 12 bases in the middle. CDR3 DNA: TGCGCCAGCAGCGACCACAGGAGTAACTATGGCTACACCTTC. As protein: CASSDHRSNYGYTF.

The chain employs TRBV21-1 and TRBJ1-2; the D call of TRBD1 is as the table states it, not checked on the DNA. TRBV21-1 corresponds to a pseudogene. The CDR3 runs 14 residues. CDR3 sequence (DNA): TGTGCCAGCAGCAAAGATGAAGGGGCGTCAGGCTACACCTTC. Its protein is CASSKDEGASGYTF.

This clone was counted a single time. V usage is TRBV28 and J usage is TRBJ1-2; 8 bases are shared with TRBD1. After removal of 2 bases from V and 8 bases from J, the junction contained 7 bases not matched to a gene. The CDR3 consists of 14 residues. CDR1 is MDHEN, CDR2 SYDVKM, per germline. The CDR3, as DNA: TGTGCCAGCAGTTTAGGTGGACAGGGTCGGGGCTACACCTTC. Its translation is CASSLGGQGRGYTF.

This clone was observed a handful of times. The chain joins TRBV25-1 to TRBJ2-3; D may be TRBD2 (5 bases). CDR3 length equals 15 residues. Trimming took off 1 base at V and 2 bases at J, with 10 bases between the two ends. Germline V gene data show CDR1 as MGHDK and CDR2 as SYGVNS. The CDR3 reads CASSESEAVTDTQYF. Written as DNA, the CDR3 is TGTGCCAGCAGTGAATCCGAAGCGGTCACAGATACGCAGTATTTT.

The chain recombines TRBV6-1 with TRBJ1-5; the D is unclear. The germline gives CDR1 MNHNS, CDR2 SASEGT. This CDR3 spans 13 amino acids. V was pared by 7 bases and J by 4 bases, with 11 bases between. The CDR3 DNA is TGTGCCAGCACCGAAACCCGGAATCAGCCCCAGCATTTT. Translating it yields CASTETRNQPQHF.

The rearrangement links TRBV30 to TRBJ1-4; 7 positions agree with TRBD1. From germline, CDR1 is GTSNPN and CDR2 SVGIG (reference sequence). V shed 7 bases and J 8 bases; nucleotides not matched to a gene: 10. The CDR3 sequence is 13 residues long. CDR3 in DNA: TGTGCCTTTACAGGGGTCCGGGGAGAAAAACTGTTTTTT. It codes for CAFTGVRGEKLFF.

The chain joins TRBV7-2 to TRBJ2-7; 11 positions match TRBD2. J was trimmed by 7 bases and V by 5 bases; bases with no gene match: 10. Germline V gene data show CDR1 as SGHTA and CDR2 as FQGNSA. CDR3 length: 15 residues. The CDR3 loop reads CASSPLAGGREEQYF. The CDR3 DNA is TGTGCCAGCAGCCCGCTAGCGGGAGGTAGAGAGGAGCAGTACTTC.

This chain connects TRBV28 to TRBJ1-2; 7 positions agree with TRBD1. Germline V gene data show CDR1 as MDHEN and CDR2 as SYDVKM. The CDR3 sequence is 12 residues long. V shed 5 bases and J 5 bases; nucleotides not matched to a gene: 2. CDR3 nucleotides: TGTGCCAGCAGTCTGACAGGGTATGGCTACACCTTC. Protein: CASSLTGYGYTF.

The chain has TRBV28 and TRBJ1-5; 7 nucleotides line up with TRBD1. The trim removed 9 bases at V and 0 bases at J, leaving 8 bases unmatched. Germline CDR1 MDHEN, CDR2 SYDVKM. The CDR3 is 15 amino acids. CDR3 coding DNA: TGTGCCAGTCGGACAGGAGCCTATAGCAATCAGCCCCAGCATTTT. Protein: CASRTGAYSNQPQHF.

The chain has TRBV5-7 and TRBJ1-5; 10 bases agree with TRBD1. TRBV5-7 has ORF status, its function being uncertain. Trimming cost V 5 bases and J 11 bases; bases outside gene matches: 7. The CDR3 totals 13 residues. The DNA of the CDR3 is TGTGCCAGCAGAAAGGACAGGGGGGAGGCCCAGCATTTT. This encodes CASRKDRGEAQHF.